This record concerns one T cell receptor (beta chain) sequence. The germline gene is not matched at one end of the junction; a read error may be the cause. This CDR3 comprises 13 residues. Germline V gene data show CDR1 as SSHAT and CDR2 as FNYEAQ (reference sequence). This sample is drawn from a study of T-cell memory formation after mild COVID-19. MiXCR was run by TCRdb on the 5' RACE reads, yielding one entry per CDR3 protein. The sample gives roughly 500,000 distinct CDR3 sequences, just over 20% of which show up once; about an eighth is in the top ten. Specimen: PBMCs or a T cell subset sorted from them (not recorded which). The rearrangement uses TRBV7-7 and TRBJ2-1; 7 nucleotides agree with TRBD1. This clonotype was obtained from an adult woman who had mild COVID-19 (a few samples of this study predate the infection). Cell type and time point are not known. The CDR3 reads CASSKDRVSEQFF. CDR3 in DNA: TGTGCTAGCAGCAAAGACAGGGTGTCTGAGCAGTTCTTC.